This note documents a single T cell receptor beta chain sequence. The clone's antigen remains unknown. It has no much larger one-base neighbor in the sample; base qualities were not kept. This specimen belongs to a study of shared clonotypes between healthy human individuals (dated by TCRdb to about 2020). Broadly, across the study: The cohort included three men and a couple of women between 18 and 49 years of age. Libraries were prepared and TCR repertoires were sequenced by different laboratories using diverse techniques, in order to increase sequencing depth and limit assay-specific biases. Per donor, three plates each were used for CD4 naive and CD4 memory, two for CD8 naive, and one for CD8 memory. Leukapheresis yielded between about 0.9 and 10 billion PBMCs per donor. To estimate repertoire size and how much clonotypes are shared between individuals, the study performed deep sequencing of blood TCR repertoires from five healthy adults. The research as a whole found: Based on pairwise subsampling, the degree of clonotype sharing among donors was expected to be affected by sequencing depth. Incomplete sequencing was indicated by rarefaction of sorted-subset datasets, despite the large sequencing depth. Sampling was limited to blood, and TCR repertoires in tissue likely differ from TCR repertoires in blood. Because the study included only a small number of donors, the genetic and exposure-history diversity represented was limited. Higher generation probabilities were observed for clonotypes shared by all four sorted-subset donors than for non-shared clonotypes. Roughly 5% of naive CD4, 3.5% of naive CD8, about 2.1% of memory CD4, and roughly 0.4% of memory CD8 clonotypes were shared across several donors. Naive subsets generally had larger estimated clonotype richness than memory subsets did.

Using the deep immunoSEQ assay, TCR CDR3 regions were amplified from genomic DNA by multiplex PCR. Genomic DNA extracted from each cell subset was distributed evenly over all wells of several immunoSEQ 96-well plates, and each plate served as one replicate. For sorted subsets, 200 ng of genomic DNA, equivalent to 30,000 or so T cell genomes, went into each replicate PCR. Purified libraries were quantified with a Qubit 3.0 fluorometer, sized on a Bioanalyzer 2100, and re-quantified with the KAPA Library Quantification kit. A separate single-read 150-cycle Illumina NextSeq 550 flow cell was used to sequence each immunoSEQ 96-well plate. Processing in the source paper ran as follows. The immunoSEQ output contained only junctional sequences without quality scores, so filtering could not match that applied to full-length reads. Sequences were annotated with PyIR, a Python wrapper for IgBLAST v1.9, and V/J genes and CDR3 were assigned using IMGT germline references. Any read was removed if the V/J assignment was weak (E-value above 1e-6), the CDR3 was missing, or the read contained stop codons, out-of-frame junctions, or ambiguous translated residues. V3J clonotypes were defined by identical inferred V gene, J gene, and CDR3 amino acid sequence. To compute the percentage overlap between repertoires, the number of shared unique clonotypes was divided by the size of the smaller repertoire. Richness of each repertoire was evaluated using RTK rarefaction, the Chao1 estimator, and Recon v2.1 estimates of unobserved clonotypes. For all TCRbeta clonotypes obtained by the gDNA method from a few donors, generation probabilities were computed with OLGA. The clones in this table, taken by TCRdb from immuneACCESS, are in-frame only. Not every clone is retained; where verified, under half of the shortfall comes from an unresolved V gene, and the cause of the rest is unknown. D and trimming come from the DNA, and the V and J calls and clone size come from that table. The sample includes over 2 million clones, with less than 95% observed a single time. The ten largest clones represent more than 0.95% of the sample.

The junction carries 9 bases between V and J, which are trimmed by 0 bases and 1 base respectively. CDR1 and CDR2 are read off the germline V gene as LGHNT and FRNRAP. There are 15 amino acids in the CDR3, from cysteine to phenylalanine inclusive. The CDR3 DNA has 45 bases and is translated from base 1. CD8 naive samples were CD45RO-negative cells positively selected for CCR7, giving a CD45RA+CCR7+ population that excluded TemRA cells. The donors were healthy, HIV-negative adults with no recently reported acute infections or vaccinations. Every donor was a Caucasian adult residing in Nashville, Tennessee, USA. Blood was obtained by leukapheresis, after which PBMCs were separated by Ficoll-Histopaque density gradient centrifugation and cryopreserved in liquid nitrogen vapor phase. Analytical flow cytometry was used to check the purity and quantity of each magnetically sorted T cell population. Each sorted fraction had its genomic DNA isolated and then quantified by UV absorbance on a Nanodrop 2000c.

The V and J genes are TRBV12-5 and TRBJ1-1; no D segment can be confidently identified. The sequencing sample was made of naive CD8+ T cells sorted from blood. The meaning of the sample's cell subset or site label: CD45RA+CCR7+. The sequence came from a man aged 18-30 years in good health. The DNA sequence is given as TGTGCTAGTGGTTTGGTAGGCTCCTCGAACACTGAAGCTTTCTTT. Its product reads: CASGLVGSSNTEAFF.